This T cell receptor (beta chain) was identified during a study of shared clonotypes between healthy human individuals. General study results and limits: Only blood underwent sampling, and tissue repertoires likely differ.

Original methodology: ImmunoSEQ sequences covered only the junction and lacked quality scores; filtering therefore differed. Clones were sequenced by immunoSEQ multiplex PCR, and TCRdb holds only the in-frame ones, with some missing. V, J and clone size were drawn from that table, and D and trimming were deduced from the DNA. The repertoire consists of roughly 2 million clones, with 95% occurring once and the leading ten covering 0.1% to 0.15%. As concerns this clone: Its specificity is unknown.

V was pared by 2 bases and J by 4 bases, with 12 bases of the junction left unmatched. Germline lookup yields CDR1 SGDLS and CDR2 YYNGEE. This CDR3 region has 17 residues. The rearrangement links TRBV9 to TRBJ2-7; 10 bases line up with TRBD2. The source material was naive CD4+ T cells sorted from blood. Subset described: CD45RA+ positively selected. The TCR was taken from a man younger than 35 in good health. CDR3: CASSVESGTSVVYEQYF. CDR3 coding DNA: TGTGCCAGCAGCGTCGAATCCGGGACTAGCGTTGTTTACGAGCAGTACTTC.